This T cell receptor beta chain was captured in a study of shared clonotypes between healthy human individuals (dated by TCRdb to about 2020). Notes on the research overall: The cohort included a few men and a couple of women between 18 and 49 years of age. For each donor, CD4 naive and CD4 memory were each run on three plates, CD8 naive on two plates, and CD8 memory on one plate. Leukapheresis yielded between about 0.85 and 10 billion PBMCs per donor. To increase sequencing depth and limit assay-specific biases, different laboratories used diverse techniques to prepare libraries and sequence TCR repertoires. To estimate repertoire size and how much clonotype sharing occurs between individuals, the study deeply sequenced the blood TCR repertoires of five healthy adults. Here is what the overall study found, with its caveats: Larger estimated clonotype richness was generally found for naive subsets than for memory subsets. Because the study included a small number of donors, the genetic and exposure-history diversity represented was limited. Rarefaction of sorted-subset datasets indicated incomplete sequencing despite the large sequencing depth. When a few donors were compared, the shared fraction of clonotypes was about 5% for naive CD4, about 4% for naive CD8, roughly 2.5% for memory CD4, and 0.4% for memory CD8. Compared with non-shared clonotypes, the clonotypes found in all four sorted-subset donors had higher generation probabilities. Pairwise subsampling led to the expectation that sequencing depth would affect the degree of clonotype sharing among donors. Sampling was limited to blood, and TCR repertoires in tissue likely differ from TCR repertoires in blood.

CD8 naive samples were obtained by positive selection for CCR7 among CD45RO-negative cells, yielding a CD45RA+CCR7+ population from which TemRA cells were excluded. Healthy HIV-negative adults with no recently reported acute infections or vaccinations were included as donors. All donors were Caucasian adults living in Nashville, Tennessee, USA. After blood collection by leukapheresis, PBMCs were isolated using Ficoll-Histopaque density gradient centrifugation and then cryopreserved in the vapor phase of liquid nitrogen. Purity and quantity of every magnetically sorted T cell population were checked by analytical flow cytometry. Each sorted fraction had its genomic DNA isolated and then quantified by UV absorbance on a Nanodrop 2000c. The CDR3 goes from the cysteine to the phenylalanine over 16 residues. The only DNA kept is the CDR3, 48 bases in frame from the first base. CDR1 and CDR2 were assigned from the germline V gene as ENHRY and SYGVKD. V has 0 bases trimmed and J has 1 base trimmed; junction bases matching no gene number 4.

Using the deep immunoSEQ assay, TCR CDR3 regions were amplified from genomic DNA by multiplex PCR. Extracted genomic DNA from each cell subset was distributed evenly across all wells of several immunoSEQ 96-well plates, and each plate was treated as a replicate. For sorted subsets, around 0.2 ug of genomic DNA, equivalent to some 30,000 T cell genomes, went into each replicate PCR. Purified libraries were quantified with a Qubit 3.0 fluorometer, sized on a Bioanalyzer 2100, and re-quantified with the KAPA Library Quantification kit. Each immunoSEQ 96-well plate was sequenced on its own single-read 150-cycle Illumina NextSeq 550 flow cell. On the study's bioinformatics: Because the immunoSEQ output held only junctional sequences and lacked quality scores, the filtering could not match the filtering applied to full-length reads. To assign V/J genes and CDR3, sequences were annotated against IMGT germline references using PyIR, a Python wrapper for IgBLAST v1.9. Reads with weak V/J assignments (E-value above 1e-6), missing CDR3, stop codons, out-of-frame junctions, or ambiguous translated residues were removed. V3J clonotypes were defined by identical inferred V gene, J gene, and CDR3 amino acid sequence. The percentage overlap between two repertoires was calculated by dividing the number of shared unique clonotypes by the size of the smaller repertoire. RTK rarefaction, the Chao1 estimator, and Recon v2.1 estimates of unobserved clonotypes were used to assess repertoire richness. OLGA was used to compute generation probabilities for all TCRbeta clonotypes that the gDNA method yielded from a handful of donors. TCRdb re-hosts the immuneACCESS table, in-frame sequences only. Its copies lack some clones; in the studies checked, an unresolved V gene accounts for under half of them, and the cause for the rest is not known. The DNA was the basis for D and trimming; V, J and clone size are from that table. This sample is represented by around 2,000,000 clones; over 85% of them were singletons. The biggest ten clones account for 1% to 1.3% of the sample.

On this clone itself: Its antigen is still unknown. Base qualities are missing; no much larger clone stands one base away.

The sample consisted of naive CD8+ T cells sorted from blood. The cell subset or site label of this sample denotes: CD45RA+CCR7+. The TCR comes from a man younger than 35 in good health. Here the chain combines TRBV10-3 and TRBJ2-7, and TRBD1 matches 9 of the central bases. The nucleotides read TGTGCCATCAGTGAGTCCCGGACAGGGGTATCCTACGAGCAGTACTTC. Its translation is CAISESRTGVSYEQYF.